The text below deals with one TCR beta chain. The antigen is undetermined. The CDR3 extends over 13 amino acids. Germline V gene lookup returns CDR1 SGDLS and CDR2 YYNGEE. Trimming shortened V by 0 bases and J by 8 bases, and 9 bases separated the two germline ends. This sample is part of a study of cytomegalovirus exposure and HLA in healthy donors. Study-wide points: Later analysis associated a missense DCLRE1C variant with TCR beta V- and J-gene trimming. Some 150 TCR beta chains were listed as cytomegalovirus-associated.

In the PCR, 60 Vbeta and 13 Jbeta primers were used. Here immunoSEQ multiplex PCR was the method, and the copy in TCRdb shows in-frame clones only, minus some. The sample holds 150,000 to 200,000 clones, approximately 78% seen once. Input material: PBMCs. This receptor was obtained from a woman in her thirties or forties in good health and CMV-seronegative. This chain joins TRBV9 and TRBJ2-1; no firm D call. CDR3: CASSVDPPDEQFF. CDR3 nucleotides: TGTGCCAGCAGCGTAGACCCCCCGGATGAGCAGTTCTTC.